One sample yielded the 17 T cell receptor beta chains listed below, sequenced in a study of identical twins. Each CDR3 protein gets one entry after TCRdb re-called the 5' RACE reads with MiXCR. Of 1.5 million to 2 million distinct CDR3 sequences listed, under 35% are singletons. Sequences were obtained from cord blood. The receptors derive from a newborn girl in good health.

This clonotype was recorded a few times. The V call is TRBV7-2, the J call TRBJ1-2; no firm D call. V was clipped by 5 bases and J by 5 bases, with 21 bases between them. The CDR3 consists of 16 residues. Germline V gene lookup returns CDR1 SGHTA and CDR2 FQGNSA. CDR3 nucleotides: TGTGCCAGCAGCCCAGCTATCTTTGGTGTAGGTTATGGCTACACCTTC. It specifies CASSPAIFGVGYGYTF.

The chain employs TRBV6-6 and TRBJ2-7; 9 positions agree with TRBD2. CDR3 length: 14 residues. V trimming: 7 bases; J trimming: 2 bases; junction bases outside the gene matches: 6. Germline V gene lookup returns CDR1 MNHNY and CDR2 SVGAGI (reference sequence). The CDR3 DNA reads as TGTGCCAGCATCACTAGCGGGTACCCCTACGAGCAGTACTTC. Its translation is CASITSGYPYEQYF.

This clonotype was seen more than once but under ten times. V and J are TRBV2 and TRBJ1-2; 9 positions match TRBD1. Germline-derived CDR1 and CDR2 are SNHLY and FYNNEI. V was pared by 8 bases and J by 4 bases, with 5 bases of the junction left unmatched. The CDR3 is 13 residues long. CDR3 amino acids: CASAQTGGYGYTF. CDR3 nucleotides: TGTGCCAGCGCTCAGACAGGGGGCTATGGCTACACCTTC. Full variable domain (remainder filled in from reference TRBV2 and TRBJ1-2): EPEVTQTPSHQVTQMGQEVILRCVPISNHLYFYWYRQILGQKVEFLVSFYNNEISEKSEIFDDQFSVERPDGSNFTLKIRSTKLEDSAMYFCASAQTGGYGYTFGSGTRLTVV.

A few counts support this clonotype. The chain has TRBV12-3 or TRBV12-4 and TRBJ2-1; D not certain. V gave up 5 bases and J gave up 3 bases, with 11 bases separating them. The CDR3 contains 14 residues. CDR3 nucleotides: TGTGCCAGCAGTCCGTCCTGGAACTACAATGAGCAGTTCTTC. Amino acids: CASSPSWNYNEQFF.

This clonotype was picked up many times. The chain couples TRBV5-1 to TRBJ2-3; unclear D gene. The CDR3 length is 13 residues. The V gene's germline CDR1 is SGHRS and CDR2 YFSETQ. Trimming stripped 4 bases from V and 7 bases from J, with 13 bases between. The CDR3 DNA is TGCGCCAGCAGCCTCGGACGGTCTAATACGCAGTATTTT. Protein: CASSLGRSNTQYF.

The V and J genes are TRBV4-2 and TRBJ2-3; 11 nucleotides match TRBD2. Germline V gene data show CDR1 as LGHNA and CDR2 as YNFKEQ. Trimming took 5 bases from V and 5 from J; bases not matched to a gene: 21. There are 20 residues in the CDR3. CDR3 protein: CASSVDLAGGLRSGKDTQYF. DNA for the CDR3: TGTGCCAGCAGCGTCGACTTAGCGGGGGGGCTGAGGTCGGGGAAAGATACGCAGTATTTT.

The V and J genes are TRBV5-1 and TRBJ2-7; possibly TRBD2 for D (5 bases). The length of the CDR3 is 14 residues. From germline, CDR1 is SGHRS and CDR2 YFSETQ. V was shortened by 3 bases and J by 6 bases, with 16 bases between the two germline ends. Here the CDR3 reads CASSSRDFRFEQYF. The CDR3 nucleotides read TGCGCCAGCAGCTCCCGGGATTTCAGATTCGAGCAGTACTTC.

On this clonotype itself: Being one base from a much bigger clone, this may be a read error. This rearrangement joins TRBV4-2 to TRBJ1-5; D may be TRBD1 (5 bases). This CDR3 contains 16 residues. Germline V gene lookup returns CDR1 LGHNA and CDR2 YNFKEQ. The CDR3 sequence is CTSSQDSLYSNQPQHF. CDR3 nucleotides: TGTACCAGCAGCCAAGACAGCCTCTATAGCAATCAGCCCCAGCATTTT.

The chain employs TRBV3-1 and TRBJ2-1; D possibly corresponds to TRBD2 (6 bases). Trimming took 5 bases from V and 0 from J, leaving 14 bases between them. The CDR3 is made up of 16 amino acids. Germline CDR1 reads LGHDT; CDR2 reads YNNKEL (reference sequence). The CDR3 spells CASSRLASSSYNEQFF. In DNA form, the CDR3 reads TGTGCCAGCAGCAGGCTAGCGTCGAGCTCCTACAATGAGCAGTTCTTC.

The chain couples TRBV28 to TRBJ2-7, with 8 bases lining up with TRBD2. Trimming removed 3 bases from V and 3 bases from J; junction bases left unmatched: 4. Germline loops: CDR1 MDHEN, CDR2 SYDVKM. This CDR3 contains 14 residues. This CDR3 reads CASSFLLAGYEQYF. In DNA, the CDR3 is TGTGCCAGCAGTTTTCTCCTAGCGGGCTACGAGCAGTACTTC. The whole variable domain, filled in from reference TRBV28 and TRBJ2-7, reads DVKVTQSSRYLVKRTGEKVFLECVQDMDHENMFWYRQDPGLGLRLIYFSYDVKMKEKGDIPEGYSVSREKKERFSLILESASTNQTSMYLCASSFLLAGYEQYFGPGTRLTVT.

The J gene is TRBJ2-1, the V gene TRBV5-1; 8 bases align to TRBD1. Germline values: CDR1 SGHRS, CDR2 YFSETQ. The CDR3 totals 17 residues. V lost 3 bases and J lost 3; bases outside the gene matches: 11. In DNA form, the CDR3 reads TGCGCCAGCAGCTCCGGGACAGGCCCCCTTATCTACAATGAGCAGTTCTTC. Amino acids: CASSSGTGPLIYNEQFF.

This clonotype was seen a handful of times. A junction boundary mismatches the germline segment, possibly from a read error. CDR3: CASRGVGNPEAFF. CDR3 nucleotides: TGTGCCAGCAGGGGGGTGGGGAACCCTGAAGCTTTCTTT. The chain employs TRBV6-2 or TRBV6-3 and TRBJ1-1; possible D gene TRBD1, 5 bases. The CDR3 is made up of 13 amino acids. Germline lookup yields CDR1 MNHEY and CDR2 SVGEGT.

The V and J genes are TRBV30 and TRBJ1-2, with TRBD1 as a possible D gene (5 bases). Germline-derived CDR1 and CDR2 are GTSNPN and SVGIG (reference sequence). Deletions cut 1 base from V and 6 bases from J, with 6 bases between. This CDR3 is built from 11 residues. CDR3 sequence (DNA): TGTGCCTGGAGTGGGGGGAATGGCTACACCTTC. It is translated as CAWSGGNGYTF.

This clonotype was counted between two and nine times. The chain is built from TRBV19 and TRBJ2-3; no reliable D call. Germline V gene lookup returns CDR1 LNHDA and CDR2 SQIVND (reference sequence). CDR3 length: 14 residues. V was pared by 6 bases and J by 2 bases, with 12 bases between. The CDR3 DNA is TGTGCCAGTAGGATGGGCGGACCCACAGATACGCAGTATTTT. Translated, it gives CASRMGGPTDTQYF.

The CDR3 region is CASSLSIGRPNEQYF. CDR3 bases: TGTGCCAGCAGCTTATCTATCGGGCGGCCGAACGAGCAGTACTTC. V gene TRBV7-9 combines with J gene TRBJ2-4, with unresolved D. Matching the DNA end better, TRBJ2-7 makes the J call doubtful. This CDR3 has 15 residues. Germline CDR1 reads SEHNR; CDR2 reads FQNEAQ (reference sequence).

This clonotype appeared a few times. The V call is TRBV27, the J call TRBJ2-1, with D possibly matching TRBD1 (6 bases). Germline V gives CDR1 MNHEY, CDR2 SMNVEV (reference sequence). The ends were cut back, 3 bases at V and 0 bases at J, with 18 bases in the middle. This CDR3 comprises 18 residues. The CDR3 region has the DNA TGTGCCAGCAGTTTTTGGGGGCGGGCCACGAGCTCCTACAATGAGCAGTTCTTC. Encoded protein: CASSFWGRATSSYNEQFF.

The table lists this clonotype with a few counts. The CDR3, as DNA: TGTGCCAGCAGTTACGGTCTGCTAGCGGGAGAGGGTGACAATGAGCAGTTCTTC. It translates to CASSYGLLAGEGDNEQFF. The chain couples TRBV6-5 to TRBJ2-1, with TRBD2 matching over 10 bases. CDR3 size: 18 residues. V trimming: 2 bases; J trimming: 5 bases; junction bases outside the gene matches: 12. Germline CDR1 MNHEY, CDR2 SVGAGI.